The sequence of this TCR beta chain was determined in a study of T-cell reconstitution after alpha-beta-depleted transplantation in children. This clonotype was picked up many times. For TCRbeta, the library was prepared with unique molecular identifiers. TCRdb itself ran the PCR reads through MiXCR, one entry per CDR3 protein. The sample lists fewer than 400,000 distinct CDR3 sequences; roughly 20% were seen once. Trimming removed 5 bases from V and 0 bases from J, with 12 bases in between. The CDR3 covers 15 residues. The sample in question was PBMCs from the stem cell graft donor, obtained from the stem cell graft. The chain links TRBV12-3 or TRBV12-4 to TRBJ2-3; tentative D call: TRBD2 (5 bases). This clonotype originated in a human donor who donated a stem cell graft to a child with acute myeloid leukemia. Written as DNA, the CDR3 is TGTGCCAGCAGTGCACGGGAAGCTAGCACAGATACGCAGTATTTT. This gives the protein CASSAREASTDTQYF.